These T cell receptor beta chains were read from a single sample in a study of CD8+ T cells in alopecia areata. Sequenced by immunoSEQ multiplex PCR; TCRdb stores in-frame clones only, minus some. The sample consists of about 200,000 clones, under 75% of them appearing once. Sample: CD4+ T cells sorted from blood, taken at week 4, from a patient treated with tofacitinib. These TCRs come from a human donor with alopecia areata. Both conserved end residues are part of each CDR3. A clone size is listed for some rows: how often the clone was seen (once, few, many), or a class if it is expanded.

CDR3: CASSLTGTDTQYF
V: TRBV7-7
size: -

CDR3: CASSPEILGQGRIATNEKLFF
V: TRBV4-3
size: -

CDR3: CASSRPTNEKLFF
V: TRBV7-2
size: many

CDR3: CSVVRRMNTEAFF
V: TRBV29-1
size: few

CDR3: CASSPRSHGYEQFF
V: TRBV7-9
size: -

CDR3: CASSSGTSTDTQYF
V: TRBV5-6
size: -

CDR3: CSVFTEWDNYGYTF
V: TRBV29-1
size: -

CDR3: CASSWGVSTDTQYF
V: TRBV6-5
size: few

CDR3: CASSQGLTANYGYTF
V: TRBV4-1
size: few

CDR3: CASSREGFSNTEAFF
V: TRBV5-5
size: -

CDR3: CSVDVEQFF
V: TRBV29-1
size: -

CDR3: CASSPLAGVLDEQFF
V: TRBV5-1
size: once

CDR3: CAWRRGGPIFDEQFF
V: TRBV30
size: -

CDR3: CSVGEDRGTEQYF
V: TRBV29-1
size: once

CDR3: CASSPKSGRVEAFF
V: TRBV18
size: -

CDR3: CAITRSGEETQYF
V: TRBV10-3
size: -

CDR3: CSVGVEDNLPEQFF
V: TRBV29-1
size: -

CDR3: CASGIRQGVLGYTF
V: TRBV12-5
size: once